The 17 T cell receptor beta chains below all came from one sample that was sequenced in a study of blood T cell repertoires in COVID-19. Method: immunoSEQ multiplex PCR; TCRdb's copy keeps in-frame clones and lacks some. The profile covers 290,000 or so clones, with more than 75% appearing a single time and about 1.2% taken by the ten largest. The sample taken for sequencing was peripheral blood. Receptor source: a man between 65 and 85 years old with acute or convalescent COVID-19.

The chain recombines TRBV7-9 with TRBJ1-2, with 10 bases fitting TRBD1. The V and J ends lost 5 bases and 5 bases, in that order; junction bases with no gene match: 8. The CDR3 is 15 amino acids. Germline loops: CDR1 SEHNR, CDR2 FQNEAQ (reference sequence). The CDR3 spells CASSPPGQGFYGYTF. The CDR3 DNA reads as TGTGCCAGCAGCCCACCGGGACAGGGGTTTTATGGCTACACCTTC.

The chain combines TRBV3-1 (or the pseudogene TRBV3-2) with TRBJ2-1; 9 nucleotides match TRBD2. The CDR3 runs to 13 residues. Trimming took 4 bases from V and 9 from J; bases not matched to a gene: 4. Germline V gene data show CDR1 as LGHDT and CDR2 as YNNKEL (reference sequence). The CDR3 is CASSLRGGGEQFF. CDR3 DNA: TGTGCCAGCAGCCTGCGGGGGGGAGGTGAGCAGTTCTTC.

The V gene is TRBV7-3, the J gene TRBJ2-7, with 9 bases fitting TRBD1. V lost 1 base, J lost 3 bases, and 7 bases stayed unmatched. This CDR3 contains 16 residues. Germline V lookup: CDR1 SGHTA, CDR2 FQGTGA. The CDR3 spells CASSLKGGQGFYEQYF. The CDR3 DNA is TGTGCCAGCAGCTTAAAGGGGGGACAGGGCTTCTACGAGCAGTACTTC.

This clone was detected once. Here the CDR3 DNA reads TGTGCCAGCAAGGGTAGCGGGAGAGAAGAGACCCAGTACTTC. Translation: CASKGSGREETQYF. The V and J genes are TRBV27 and TRBJ2-5; TRBD2 matches at 9 bases. The CDR3 covers 14 residues. Germline-derived CDR1 and CDR2 are MNHEY and SMNVEV (reference sequence). V shed 7 bases, J shed 3 bases, and the junction held 6 bases outside the gene matches.

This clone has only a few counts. The CDR3 region is CASSPGTSGLHSYEQYF. The CDR3 DNA follows: TGTGCCAGCAGCCCCGGGACTAGCGGGCTCCACTCCTACGAGCAGTACTTC. The chain employs TRBV6-2 or TRBV6-3 and TRBJ2-7, with TRBD2 matching 12 bases. Germline assignment: CDR1 MNHEY and CDR2 SVGEGT. CDR3 length: 17 amino acids. The trim removed 6 bases at V and 0 bases at J, leaving 9 bases unmatched.

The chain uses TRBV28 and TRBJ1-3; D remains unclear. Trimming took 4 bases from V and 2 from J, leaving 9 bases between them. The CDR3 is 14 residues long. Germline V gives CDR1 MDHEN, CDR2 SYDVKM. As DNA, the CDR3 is TGTGCCAGCAGTTCCCCTTCTGCTGGAAACACCATATATTTT. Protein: CASSSPSAGNTIYF.

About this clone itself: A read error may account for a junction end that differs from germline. The DNA of the CDR3 is TGTGCCACCAGTGATTTGTGCGGCAGATGCTTC. It yields the protein CATSDLCGRCF. The chain couples TRBV24-1 to TRBJ2-4, with unresolved D. The CDR3 covers 11 residues. Germline CDR1 is KGHDR and CDR2 is SFDVKD.

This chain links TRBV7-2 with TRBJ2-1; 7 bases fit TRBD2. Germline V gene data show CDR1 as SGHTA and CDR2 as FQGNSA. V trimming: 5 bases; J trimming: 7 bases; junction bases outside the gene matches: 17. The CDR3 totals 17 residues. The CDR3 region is CASSPRGSGERGNEQFF. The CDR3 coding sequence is TGTGCCAGCAGCCCCCGAGGGAGCGGGGAAAGAGGGAATGAGCAGTTCTTC.

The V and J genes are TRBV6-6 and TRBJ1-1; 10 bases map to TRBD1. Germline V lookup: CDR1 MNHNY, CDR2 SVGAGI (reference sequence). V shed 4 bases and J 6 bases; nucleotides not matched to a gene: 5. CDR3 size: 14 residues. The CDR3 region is CASSLGQGMAEAFF. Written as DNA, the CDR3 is TGTGCCAGCAGTTTGGGACAGGGGATGGCTGAAGCTTTCTTT.

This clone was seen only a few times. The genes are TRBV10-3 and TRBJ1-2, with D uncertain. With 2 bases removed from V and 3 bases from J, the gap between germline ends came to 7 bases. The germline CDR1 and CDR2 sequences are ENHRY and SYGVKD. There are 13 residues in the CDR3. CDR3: CAISELGDYGYTF. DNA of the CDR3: TGTGCCATCAGTGAGCTCGGTGACTATGGCTACACCTTC.

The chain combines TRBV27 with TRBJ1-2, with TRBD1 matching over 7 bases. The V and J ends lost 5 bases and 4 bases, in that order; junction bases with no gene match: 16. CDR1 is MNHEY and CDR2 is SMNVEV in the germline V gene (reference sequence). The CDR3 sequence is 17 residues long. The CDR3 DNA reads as TGTGCCAGCAGTCGGAGGCCAACCGGGACAGTGATCTATGGCTACACCTTC. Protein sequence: CASSRRPTGTVIYGYTF.

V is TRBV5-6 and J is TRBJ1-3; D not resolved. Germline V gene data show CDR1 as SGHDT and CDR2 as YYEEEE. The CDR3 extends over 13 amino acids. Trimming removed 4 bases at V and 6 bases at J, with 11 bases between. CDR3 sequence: CASSLGVENTIYF. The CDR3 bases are TGTGCCAGCAGCCTCGGGGTTGAAAACACCATATATTTT.

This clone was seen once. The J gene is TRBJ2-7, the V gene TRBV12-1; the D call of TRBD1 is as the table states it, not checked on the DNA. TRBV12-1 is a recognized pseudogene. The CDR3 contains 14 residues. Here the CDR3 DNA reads TGTGCCAGCAGCGTGGGGGACAGGGCAAACGAGCAGTACTTC. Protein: CASSVGDRANEQYF.

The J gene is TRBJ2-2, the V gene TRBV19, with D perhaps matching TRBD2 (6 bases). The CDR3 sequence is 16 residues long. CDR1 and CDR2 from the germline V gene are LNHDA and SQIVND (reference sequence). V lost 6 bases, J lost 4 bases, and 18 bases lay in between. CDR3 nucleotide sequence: TGTGCCAGTAGCCCACCGAGGGCGCGGGGCACCGGGGAGCTGTTTTTT. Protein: CASSPPRARGTGELFF.

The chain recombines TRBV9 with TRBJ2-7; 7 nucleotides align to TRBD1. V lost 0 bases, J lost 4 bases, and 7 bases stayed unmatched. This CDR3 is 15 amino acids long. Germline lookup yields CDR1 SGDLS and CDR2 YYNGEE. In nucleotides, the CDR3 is TGTGCCAGCAGCGTAGTATTAGGGGGCTCGTACGAGCAGTACTTC. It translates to CASSVVLGGSYEQYF.

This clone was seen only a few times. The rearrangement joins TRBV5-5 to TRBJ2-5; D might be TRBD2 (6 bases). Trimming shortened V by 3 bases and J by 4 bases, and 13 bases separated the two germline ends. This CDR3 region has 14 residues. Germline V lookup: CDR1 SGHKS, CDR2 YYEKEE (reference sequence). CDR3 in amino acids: CASSSVAGGETQYF. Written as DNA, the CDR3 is TGTGCCAGCAGCTCCGTGGCCGGGGGAGAGACCCAGTACTTC. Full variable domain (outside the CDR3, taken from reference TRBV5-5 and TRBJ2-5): DAGVTQSPTHLIKTRGQQVTLRCSPISGHKSVSWYQQVLGQGPQFIFQYYEKEERGRGNFPDRFSARQFPNYSSELNVNALLLGDSALYLCASSSVAGGETQYFGPGTRLLVL.

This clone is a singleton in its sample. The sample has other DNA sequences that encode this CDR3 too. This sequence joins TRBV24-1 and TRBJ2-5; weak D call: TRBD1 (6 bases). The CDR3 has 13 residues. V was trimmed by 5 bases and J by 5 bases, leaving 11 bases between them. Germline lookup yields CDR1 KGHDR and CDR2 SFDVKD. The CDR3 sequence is CATSGSGVETQYF. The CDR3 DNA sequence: TGTGCCACCAGTGGGTCAGGGGTGGAGACCCAGTACTTC.